Described below is a single T cell receptor beta chain sequence and its context. There were no patients who had received any treatment before thyroid surgery. The data were obtained in a study of metastatic and nonmetastatic thyroid tumors. This CDR3 spans 13 amino acids. V lost 2 bases and J lost 2, with 6 bases in between. Via MiXCR, TCRdb re-called the PCR reads. The sample carries tens of thousands of clones, more than 20% recorded once. The sample was blood. The TCR originated in a male donor with papillary thyroid cancer or a benign thyroid nodule (not recorded which). Some clones in this sample may be carry-over from other donors' samples. V usage is TRBV12-3 or TRBV12-4 and J usage is TRBJ1-1; no reliable D call. Here the CDR3 DNA reads TGTGCCAGCAGTTTATGGGGTAACACTGAAGCTTTCTTT. Translating gives CASSLWGNTEAFF.